This entry describes one TCR beta chain. This receptor's antigen is unknown. The sample holds no much larger clone one base away, and base qualities are not on file. CDR1 and CDR2 are read off the germline V gene as LGHNA and YSLEER. Trimming leaves V shorter by 0 bases and J shorter by 8 bases, with the junction holding 11 bases beyond the gene matches. The CDR3 holds 17 amino acids from the cysteine to the phenylalanine. Only the CDR3 DNA is retained, 51 bases long and in frame from the first base. The time point label, read with the paper, signifies: newly diagnosed GD, antithyroid drugs for less than 3 months. For both TCR sequencing and RNA sequencing, RNA was extracted from PBMCs in TRIzol. The diagnosis of Graves' disease was made according to American Thyroid Association guidelines. Patients were recruited from an endocrinology department in Xi'an, China. From each patient, around 9 milliliters of peripheral blood was collected into an EDTA anticoagulant tube. Ficoll Paque Plus density gradient separation was used to isolate PBMCs, and no additional T cell sorting was done. An Agilent 2100 Bioanalyzer and agarose gel were used to check RNA quality, while a NanoDrop 2000 measured RNA concentration.

The data stem from a study of regulatory T cells in long-lasting Graves disease (dated by TCRdb to about 2021). A note on the overall study: Newly diagnosed Graves' disease patients had taken antithyroid drugs for less than 3 months. This study used TCR sequencing and RNA sequencing of peripheral blood to compare persistent Graves' disease patients against newly diagnosed Graves' disease patients. The study was conducted in China and was registered as a clinical trial. A total of about 33 samples underwent TCR sequencing, from around 13 patients with persistent Graves' disease and 20 patients with newly diagnosed Graves' disease. On the study overall, not on this receptor specifically: More public clonotypes were shared among persistent patients (roughly 2,700) than among newly diagnosed patients (roughly 1,000). Only the TCR beta chain was sequenced and analyzed. Compared with newly diagnosed patients, patients with persistent Graves' disease had lower TCR Shannon entropy and fewer highly expanded clones, which suggests clonal expansion. Preferential use of TRBV28, TRBJ1-2 and TRBJ2-5 was observed in persistent disease, whereas TRBV20-1 and TRBJ2-1 were favored in newly diagnosed disease. The small sample size was acknowledged by the authors as a limitation that may reduce accuracy. Because the primary lesion, thyroid tissue, could not be accessed, the study looked at peripheral blood alone.

The library was generated by multiplex PCR. TCRdb records Illumina HiSeq 4000 as the sequencer. TCR beta libraries were built with iRepertoire HTBI primers and Arm-PCR amplification of CDR3 regions. Gel purification was performed on PCR products prior to sequencing. Per the source publication's procedure: Gene usage analysis of CDR3 amino acid clonotypes relied on the approximately 62 TRBV and 14 TRBJ segments identified across samples. COPE and FqMerger were used to merge the filtered high-quality paired reads into contigs. BLAST was used to align contigs to IMGT TRBV, TRBD and TRBJ reference genes, and CDR3 was defined according to IMGT. Any clonotype with a frequency above 0.1% was classified as a highly expanded clone. Shannon entropy was used to measure repertoire diversity, and the Gini coefficient was used to measure V-J evenness. A clonotype was considered public if more than one individual shared it. The public reads were reprocessed in TCRdb via fastp at Q25 and MiXCR, keeping in-frame beta chains. Every distinct CDR3 protein forms one entry, paired with its most common genes and DNA. The V and J calls were determined by TCRdb, not by the authors. The sample data list approximately 480,000 distinct CDR3 sequences, and roughly 17% of these were observed just once. Together, the top ten hold more than 10% of the sample.

The data were also submitted as part of a second study, on T cells in Graves' hyperthyroidism and ophthalmopathy. Per the second study: Stable Graves' hyperthyroidism was defined as no progression to ophthalmopathy during 18 months of follow-up. Hyperthyroidism patients were newly diagnosed, had a disease duration of under 2 months, and were aged 18 to 65 years. Patients with uncontrolled infections, other autoimmune diseases, pregnancy or lactation were excluded. Diagnoses were established on the basis of clinical symptoms, serum thyroxine and TRAb, thyroid ultrasound, and orbital computed tomography. For the first round of RT-PCR on the TCR CDR3, the HTBI primer set was used together with the Qiagen OneStep RT-PCR kit. Most expanded thyroid clonotypes (frequency above 0.001) were also detected in blood, a finding suggesting that blood repertoires may reflect thyroid immune responses. In cross-validation, a model built on a 13 V-J signature told ophthalmopathy apart from stable hyperthyroidism with roughly 87% sensitivity and 81% to 82% specificity, and in testing the same model reached 80%/75%. In validation, progression to ophthalmopathy was predicted by the model with 65% to 71% sensitivity and 72.22% specificity, a median of approximately 7.1 months before onset. To identify TCR V-J signatures that set the groups apart, the researchers used a discovery cohort of 100 or so patients, made up of fewer than 50 with Graves' ophthalmopathy and about 59 with stable Graves' hyperthyroidism. Whether ophthalmopathy could be predicted prospectively was tested in an independent validation cohort made up of roughly 20 hyperthyroidism patients plus 17 patients who later progressed to ophthalmopathy. The roughly 94 discovery patients were randomly split 7:3 into training and test sets. The study also compared thyroid tissue and blood T-cell repertoires from about six Graves' hyperthyroidism patients. Once sampling was done, hyperthyroidism patients were given methimazole at a starting dose of 30 mg daily, whereas ophthalmopathy patients were given high-dose intravenous methylprednisolone. A second multiplex PCR round built the libraries, followed by size selection and purification. Sequencing of the libraries was done on an Illumina HiSeq2000 using paired-end 100 bp reads. SOAPnuke was used to process the raw data, throwing out any read that contained adapters or uncalled bases, had a mean Phred below 15, or lacked an exact constant-primer or identifier match. High-quality paired reads were merged using COPE v1.2.5, and each unique nucleotide sequence was defined as a clonotype. Clonotypes were aligned to IMGT TRBV, TRBD and TRBJ reference segments using MiTCR v1.1. Analysis was restricted to V-J combinations with a frequency above 0.0001, which covered roughly 99% of repertoires. A TCS score was defined as the ratio between F50 (clonal expansion) and ExV (chaos), using BLOSUM62-based TCRdist between CDR3 peptides within each V-J. Welch's t-statistics and random forest reduced several hundred V-J features to 13, which were used in a naive Bayes classifier (R e1071). No statistical method was used to fix the sample size in advance, and group allocation was not hidden from the investigators. TCR Vbeta CDR3 sequencing of 140 or so peripheral blood samples (under 45 ophthalmopathy, over 70 hyperthyroidism and around 17 progressor patients) is reported in the paper.

The sequence joins TRBV4-3 to TRBJ2-2; TRBD2 matches 8 bases in the middle. The sample consisted of peripheral blood mononuclear cells (PBMCs), taken at new diagnosis, from a patient treated with antithyroid drugs. The receptor comes from a man aged 35-49 years with Graves disease. Donor details come from another sample of the same person, matched by shared clones. In nucleotides, the sequence is TGCGCCAGCAGCCAAGATGGACTAGCCAGAACCGGGGGGGAGCTGTTTTTT. Protein translation: CASSQDGLARTGGELFF.